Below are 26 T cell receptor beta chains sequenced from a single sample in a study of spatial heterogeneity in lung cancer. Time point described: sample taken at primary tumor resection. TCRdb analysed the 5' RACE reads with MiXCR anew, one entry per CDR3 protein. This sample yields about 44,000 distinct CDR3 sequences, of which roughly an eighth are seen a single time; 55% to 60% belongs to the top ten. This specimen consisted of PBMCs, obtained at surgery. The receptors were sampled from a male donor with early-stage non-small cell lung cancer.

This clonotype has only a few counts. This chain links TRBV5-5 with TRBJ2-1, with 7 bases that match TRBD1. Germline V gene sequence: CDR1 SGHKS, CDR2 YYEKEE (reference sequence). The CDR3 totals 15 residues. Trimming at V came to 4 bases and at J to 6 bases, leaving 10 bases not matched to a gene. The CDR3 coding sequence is TGTGCCAGCAGCACGTCTGGGACAGCTCTCAATGAGCAGTTCTTC. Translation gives CASSTSGTALNEQFF.

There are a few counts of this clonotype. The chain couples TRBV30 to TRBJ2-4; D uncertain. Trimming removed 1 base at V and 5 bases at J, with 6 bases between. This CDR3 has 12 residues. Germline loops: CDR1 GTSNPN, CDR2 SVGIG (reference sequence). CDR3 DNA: TGTGCCTGGAGTGGCGGTGAAAACATTCAGTACTTC. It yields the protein CAWSGGENIQYF.

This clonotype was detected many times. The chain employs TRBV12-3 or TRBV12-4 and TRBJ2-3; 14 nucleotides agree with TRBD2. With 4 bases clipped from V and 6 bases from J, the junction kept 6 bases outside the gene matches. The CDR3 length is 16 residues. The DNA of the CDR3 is TGTGCCAGCAGTTATGGGACTAGCGGGAGAGGGGATACGCAGTATTTT. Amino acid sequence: CASSYGTSGRGDTQYF.

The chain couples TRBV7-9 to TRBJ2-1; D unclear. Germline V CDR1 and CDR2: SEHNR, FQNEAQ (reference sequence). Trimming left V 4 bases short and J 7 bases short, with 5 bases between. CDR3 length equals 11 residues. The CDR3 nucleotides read TGTGCCAGCAGCTCTAAAAATGAGCAGTTCTTC. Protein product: CASSSKNEQFF. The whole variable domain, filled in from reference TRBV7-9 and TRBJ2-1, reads DTGVSQNPRHKITKRGQNVTFRCDPISEHNRLYWYRQTLGQGPEFLTYFQNEAQLEKSRLLSDRFSAERPKGSFSTLEIQRTEQGDSAMYLCASSSKNEQFFGPGTRLTVL.

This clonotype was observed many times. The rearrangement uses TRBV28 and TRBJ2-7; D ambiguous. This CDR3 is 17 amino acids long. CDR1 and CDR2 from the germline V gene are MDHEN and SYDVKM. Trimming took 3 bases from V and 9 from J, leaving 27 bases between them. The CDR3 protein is CASSFVEGYDRLRRQYF. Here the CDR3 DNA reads TGTGCCAGCAGTTTTGTAGAAGGCTATGACCGCCTACGACGGCAGTACTTC.

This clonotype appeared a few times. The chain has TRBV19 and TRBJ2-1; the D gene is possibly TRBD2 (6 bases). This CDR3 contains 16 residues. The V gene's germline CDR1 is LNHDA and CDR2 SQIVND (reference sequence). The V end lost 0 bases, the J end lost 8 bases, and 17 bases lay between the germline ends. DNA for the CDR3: TGTGCCAGTAGTATAGATCGTGGGGGGAGAGAGGATGAGCAGTTCTTC. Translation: CASSIDRGGREDEQFF.

Written as DNA, the CDR3 is TGCAGTGCTAGAGATGGTAAACACACTGAAGCTTTCTTT. Protein product: CSARDGKHTEAFF. The genes are TRBV20-1 and TRBJ1-1; D is unclear. Trimming took off 0 bases at V and 3 bases at J, with 8 bases between the two ends. The CDR3 has 13 residues. CDR1 is DFQATT and CDR2 is SNEGSKA in the germline V gene (reference sequence).

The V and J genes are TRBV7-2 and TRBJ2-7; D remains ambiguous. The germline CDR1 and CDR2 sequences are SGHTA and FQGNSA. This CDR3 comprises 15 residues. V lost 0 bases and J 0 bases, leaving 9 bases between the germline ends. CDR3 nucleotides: TGTGCCAGCAGCTTAGCGCCATTAAGCTCCTACGAGCAGTACTTC. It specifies CASSLAPLSSYEQYF.

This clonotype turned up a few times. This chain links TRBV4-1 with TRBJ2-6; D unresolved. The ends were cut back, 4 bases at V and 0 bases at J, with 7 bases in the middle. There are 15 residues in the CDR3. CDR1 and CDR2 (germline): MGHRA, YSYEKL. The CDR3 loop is CASSPQGSGANVLTF. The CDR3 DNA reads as TGCGCCAGCAGCCCTCAAGGCTCTGGGGCCAACGTCCTGACTTTC.

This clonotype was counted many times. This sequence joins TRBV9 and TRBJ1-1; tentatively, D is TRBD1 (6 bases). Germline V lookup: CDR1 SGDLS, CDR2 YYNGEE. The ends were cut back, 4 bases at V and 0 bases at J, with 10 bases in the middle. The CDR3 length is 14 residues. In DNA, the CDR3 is TGTGCCAGCAGCATGCAGGGGATGAACACTGAAGCTTTCTTT. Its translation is CASSMQGMNTEAFF.

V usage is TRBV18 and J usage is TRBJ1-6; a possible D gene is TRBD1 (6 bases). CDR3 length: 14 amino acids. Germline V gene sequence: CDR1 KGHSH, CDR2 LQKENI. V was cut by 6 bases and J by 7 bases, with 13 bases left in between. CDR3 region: CASSPTGLNSPLHF. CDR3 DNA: TGTGCCAGCTCCCCGACAGGACTGAATTCACCCCTCCACTTT.

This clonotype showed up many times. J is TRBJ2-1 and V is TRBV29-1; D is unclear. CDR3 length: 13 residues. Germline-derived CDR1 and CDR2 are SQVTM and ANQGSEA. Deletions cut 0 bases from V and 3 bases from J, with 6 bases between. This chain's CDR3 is CSVEEADYNEQFF. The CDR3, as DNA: TGCAGCGTTGAAGAAGCCGACTACAATGAGCAGTTCTTC.

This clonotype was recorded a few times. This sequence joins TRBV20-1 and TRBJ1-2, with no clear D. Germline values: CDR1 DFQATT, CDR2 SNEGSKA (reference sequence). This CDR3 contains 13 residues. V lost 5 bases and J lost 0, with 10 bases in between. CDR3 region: CSAAGTANYGYTF. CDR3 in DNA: TGCAGTGCTGCCGGAACAGCTAACTATGGCTACACCTTC.

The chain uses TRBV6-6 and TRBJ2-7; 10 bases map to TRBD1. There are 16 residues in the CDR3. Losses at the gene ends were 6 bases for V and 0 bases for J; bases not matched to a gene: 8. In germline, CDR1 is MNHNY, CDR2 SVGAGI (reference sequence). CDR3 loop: CASSYTGTGASYEQYF. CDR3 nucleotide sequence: TGTGCCAGCAGCTACACCGGGACAGGGGCCTCCTACGAGCAGTACTTC.

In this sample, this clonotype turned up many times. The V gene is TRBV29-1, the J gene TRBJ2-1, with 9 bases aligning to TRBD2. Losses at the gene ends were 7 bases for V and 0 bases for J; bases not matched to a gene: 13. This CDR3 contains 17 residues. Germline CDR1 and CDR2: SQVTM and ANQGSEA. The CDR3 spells CSAVGLAGYLSYNEQFF. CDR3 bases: TGCAGCGCCGTCGGGCTAGCGGGGTACCTCTCCTACAATGAGCAGTTCTTC.

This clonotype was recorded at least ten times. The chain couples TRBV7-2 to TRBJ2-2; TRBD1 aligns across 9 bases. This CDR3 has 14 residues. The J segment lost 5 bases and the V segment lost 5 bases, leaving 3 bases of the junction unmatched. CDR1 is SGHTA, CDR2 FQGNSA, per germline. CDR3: CASSRDRATGELFF. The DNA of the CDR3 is TGTGCCAGCAGCCGGGACAGGGCGACCGGGGAGCTGTTTTTT.

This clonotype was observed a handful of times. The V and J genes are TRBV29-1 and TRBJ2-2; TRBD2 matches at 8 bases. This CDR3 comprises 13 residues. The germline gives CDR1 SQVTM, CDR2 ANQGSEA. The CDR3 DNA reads TGCGGTACCGGGACTAGGGACACCGGGGAGCTGTTTTTT. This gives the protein CGTGTRDTGELFF.

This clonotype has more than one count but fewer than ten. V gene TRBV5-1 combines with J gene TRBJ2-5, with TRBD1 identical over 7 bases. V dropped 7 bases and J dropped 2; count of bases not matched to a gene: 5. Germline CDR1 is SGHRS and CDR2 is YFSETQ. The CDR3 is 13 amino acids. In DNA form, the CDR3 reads TGCGCCAGCGAGGGGACAGCACAAGAGACCCAGTACTTC. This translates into CASEGTAQETQYF.

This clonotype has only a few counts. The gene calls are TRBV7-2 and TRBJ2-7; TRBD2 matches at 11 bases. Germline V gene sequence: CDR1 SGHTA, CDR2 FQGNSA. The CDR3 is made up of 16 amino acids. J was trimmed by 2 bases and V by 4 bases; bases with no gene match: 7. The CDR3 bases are TGTGCCAGCAGCTCGGACCTAGCGGGAGGTACCTACGAGCAGTACTTC. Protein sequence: CASSSDLAGGTYEQYF.

The CDR3, as DNA: TGTGCCAGCAGCGTAGACGGCGGGAGGGCATTATCGGAGCAGTTCTTC. The encoded protein is CASSVDGGRALSEQFF. The chain joins TRBV9 to TRBJ2-1, with TRBD2 matching 9 bases. The V gene end was trimmed by 0 bases and the J gene end by 10 bases; junction bases not matched to a gene: 11. CDR1 SGDLS and CDR2 YYNGEE come from the germline V gene. The CDR3 covers 16 residues.

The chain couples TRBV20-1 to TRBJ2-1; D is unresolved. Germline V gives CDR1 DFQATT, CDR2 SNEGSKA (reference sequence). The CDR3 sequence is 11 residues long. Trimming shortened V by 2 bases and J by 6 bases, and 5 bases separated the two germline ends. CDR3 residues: CSARSGNEQFF. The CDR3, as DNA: TGCAGTGCTAGATCGGGCAATGAGCAGTTCTTC.

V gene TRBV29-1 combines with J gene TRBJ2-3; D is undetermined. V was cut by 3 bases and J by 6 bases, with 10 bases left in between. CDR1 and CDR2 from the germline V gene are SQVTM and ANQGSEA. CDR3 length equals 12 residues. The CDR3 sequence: CSVESPKDTQYF. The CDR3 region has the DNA TGCAGCGTTGAGTCCCCCAAGGATACGCAGTATTTT.

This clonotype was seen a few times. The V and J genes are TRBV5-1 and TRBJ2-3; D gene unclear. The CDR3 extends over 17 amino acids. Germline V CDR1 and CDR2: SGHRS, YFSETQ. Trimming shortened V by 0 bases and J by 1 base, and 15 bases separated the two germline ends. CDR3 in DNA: TGCGCCAGCAGCTTGGGTTATCGGGCAGGAGGCACAGATACGCAGTATTTT. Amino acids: CASSLGYRAGGTDTQYF.

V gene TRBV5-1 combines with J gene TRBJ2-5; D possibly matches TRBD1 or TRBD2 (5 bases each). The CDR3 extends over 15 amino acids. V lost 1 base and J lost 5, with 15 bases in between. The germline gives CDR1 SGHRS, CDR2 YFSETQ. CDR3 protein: CASSLTGRGAETQYF. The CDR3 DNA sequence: TGCGCCAGCAGCTTGACGGGTCGGGGCGCGGAGACCCAGTACTTC.

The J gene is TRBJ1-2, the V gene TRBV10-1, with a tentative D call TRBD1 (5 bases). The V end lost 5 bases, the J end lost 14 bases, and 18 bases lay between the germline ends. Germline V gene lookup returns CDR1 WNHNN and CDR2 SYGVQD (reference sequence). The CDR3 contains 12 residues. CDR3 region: CASSREGTSRTF. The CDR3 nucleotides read TGCGCCAGCAGTCGCGAGGGGACCTCCCGTACCTTC.

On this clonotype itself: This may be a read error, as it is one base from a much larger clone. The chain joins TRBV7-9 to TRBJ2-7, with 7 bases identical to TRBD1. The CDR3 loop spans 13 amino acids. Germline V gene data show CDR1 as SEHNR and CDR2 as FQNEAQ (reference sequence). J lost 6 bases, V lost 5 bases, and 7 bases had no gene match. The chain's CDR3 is CASSPGTVVEQYF. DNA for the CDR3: TGTGCCAGCAGCCCAGGGACAGTGGTCGAGCAGTACTTC. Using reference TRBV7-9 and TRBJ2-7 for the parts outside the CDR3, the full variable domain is DTGVSQNPRHKITKRGQNVTFRCDPISEHNRLYWYRQTLGQGPEFLTYFQNEAQLEKSRLLSDRFSAERPKGSFSTLEIQRTEQGDSAMYLCASSPGTVVEQYFGPGTRLTVT.